These T cell receptor beta chains were read from a single sample in a study of tumor-infiltrating lymphocytes in primary liver carcinoma. One entry per CDR3 protein, called by TCRdb with MiXCR from the multiplex PCR reads. This repertoire shows fewer than 75,000 distinct CDR3 sequences, over 60% found once; its top ten account for roughly 40%. Sequencing was performed on liver tumor tissue from sampling region 4. Source of these receptors: a man between 35 and 55 years old with primary liver carcinoma and hepatitis B virus infection. CDR3s include the opening cysteine and the closing phenylalanine or tryptophan. A D gene is named only where the DNA matches it firmly. Expanded clones are given a class, and other clones once, few, many or no size at all.

.,.,TRBJ2-5,TRBV11-2,CASSIVRIALGKKETQYF,TGTGCCAGCAGCATAGTGAGGATAGCCCTGGGAAAAAAAGAGACCCAGTACTTC
.,.,TRBJ2-5,TRBV4-3,CASSLGLGETQYF,TGCGCCAGCAGCCTAGGTCTGGGAGAGACCCAGTACTTC
.,.,TRBJ2-3,TRBV4-2,CTSSREGRGYTDTQYF,TGTACCAGCAGCCGGGAAGGGAGGGGGTACACAGATACGCAGTATTTT
.,many,TRBJ2-1,TRBV28,CASSSLGAGEGEQFF,TGTGCCAGCAGTTCTCTTGGGGCAGGGGAAGGTGAGCAGTTCTTC
.,.,TRBJ2-2,TRBV7-9,CASSLVLQDWTGELFF,TGTGCCAGCAGCTTAGTTCTTCAAGATTGGACCGGGGAGCTGTTTTTT
TRBD1,.,TRBJ2-7,TRBV12-3/TRBV12-4,CASRRTGVYEQYF,TGTGCCAGCAGGAGGACAGGGGTCTACGAGCAGTACTTC
.,.,TRBJ1-5,TRBV20-1,CSAHSGGAYQPQHF,TGCAGTGCGCACAGTGGGGGGGCTTATCAGCCCCAGCATTTT
.,.,TRBJ2-2,TRBV11-2,CASSIALGGASTGKLSF,TGTGCCAGCAGCATAGCATTAGGAGGGGCGAGCACCGGGAAGCTGTCTTTT
.,.,TRBJ1-2,TRBV4-1,CANSQGDGNYGYTF,TGCGCCAACAGCCAAGGGGACGGGAACTATGGCTACACCTTT
.,.,TRBJ1-3,TRBV5-4,CASSFGPETGNTIYF,TGTGCCAGCAGCTTCGGGCCGGAAACGGGAAACACCATATATTTT
.,.,TRBJ2-7,TRBV4-2,CASGQGQSDYKQYF,TGTGCCAGCGGCCAAGGACAGAGTGACTACAAGCAGTACTTC